This TCR beta chain derives from a study of cytomegalovirus exposure and HLA in healthy donors. Study findings and constraints: In a later analysis, at a false discovery rate of 0.05, 17,000 or so TCR beta sequences were associated with HLA alleles. Sequencing had likely introduced a cluster of highly shared sequence variants as an artifact. One variant, a missense change in DCLRE1C, was linked in a later analysis to TCR beta V- and J-gene trimming.

Vbeta (60) and Jbeta (13) primers were used in the PCR. Per the study methods: Unique TCR beta chains numbered around 75 million in a later analysis, with around 12 million shared. Clones were sequenced by immunoSEQ multiplex PCR, and TCRdb holds only the in-frame ones, with some missing. V and J calls and clone size come straight from that table; D and trimming were deduced from the DNA. Seen here are 160,000 or so clones, about four fifths observed once, and the top ten hold nearly 8.5%. Looked up from germline, CDR1 is GTSNPN and CDR2 is SVGIG (reference sequence). V lost 0 bases to trimming and J lost 4 bases, with 7 bases between them. The CDR3 consists of 13 residues. This clone was counted once. The antigen remains unidentified.

The source of this sequence is a male donor in good health and CMV-seropositive. V gene TRBV30 combines with J gene TRBJ1-5; no clear D gene. Specimen: PBMCs. The CDR3 reads CAWSVEWNQPQHF. CDR3 sequence (DNA): TGTGCCTGGAGTGTCGAGTGGAATCAGCCCCAGCATTTT.